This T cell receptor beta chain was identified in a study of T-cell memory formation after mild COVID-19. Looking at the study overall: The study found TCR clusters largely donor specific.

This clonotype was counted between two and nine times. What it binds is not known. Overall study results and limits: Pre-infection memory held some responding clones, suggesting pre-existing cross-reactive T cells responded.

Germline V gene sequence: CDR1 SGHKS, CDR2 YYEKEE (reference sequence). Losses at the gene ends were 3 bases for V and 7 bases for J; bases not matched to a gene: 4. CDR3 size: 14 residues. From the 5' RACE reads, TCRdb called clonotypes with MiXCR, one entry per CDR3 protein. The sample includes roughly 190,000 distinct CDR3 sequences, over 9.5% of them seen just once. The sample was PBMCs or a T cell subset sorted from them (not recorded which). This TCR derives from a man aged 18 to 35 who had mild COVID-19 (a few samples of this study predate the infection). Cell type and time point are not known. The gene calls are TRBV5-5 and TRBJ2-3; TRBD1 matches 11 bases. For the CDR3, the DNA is TGTGCCAGCAGCTCGGACAGGGGGCTTAATACGCAGTATTTT. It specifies CASSSDRGLNTQYF.